A single sample is the source of the 27 T cell receptor beta chains below, sequenced in a study of T cell repertoires in cytomegalovirus infection (dated by TCRdb to the late 2010s). Instrument on record: Illumina HiSeq 1500. TCRdb took the public reads, trimmed them with fastp at Q25, ran MiXCR for clone calling and kept in-frame beta chains. Rows are unified per CDR3 protein, each entry keeping the most common DNA and genes. The sample data list about 530,000 distinct CDR3 sequences, and around a quarter of these were observed just once. The top ten constitute approximately 13% of the sample. The sequenced sample consisted of PBMCs. The receptors were gathered from a human donor in good health (CMV status not recorded). Some clones in this sample may be carry-over from other donors' samples.

The chain recombines TRBV20-1 with TRBJ2-3; the D gene is possibly TRBD2 (5 bases). Trimming stripped 0 bases from V and 4 bases from J, with 14 bases between. The length of the CDR3 is 15 residues. CDR1 and CDR2 (germline): DFQATT, SNEGSKA (reference sequence). The CDR3 sequence: CSAREVDGIPDTQYF. As DNA, the CDR3 is TGCAGTGCTAGAGAAGTGGACGGGATCCCAGATACGCAGTATTTT.

This clonotype has only a few counts. The chain combines TRBV28 with TRBJ2-5; D may be TRBD1 (6 bases). Trimming removed 3 bases from V and 2 bases from J, with 19 bases in between. CDR3 length: 17 amino acids. Germline V lookup: CDR1 MDHEN, CDR2 SYDVKM. The CDR3 nucleotides read TGTGCCAGCAGTTTGGGGCCATCCGGGACATTTCAAGAGACCCAGTACTTC. Amino acid sequence: CASSLGPSGTFQETQYF.

In this sample, this clonotype turned up many times. The chain couples TRBV11-2 to TRBJ2-3; 10 bases align to TRBD2. The CDR3 spans 16 residues. Per the germline V gene, CDR1 is SGHAT and CDR2 is FQNNGV. J was trimmed by 5 bases and V by 5 bases; bases with no gene match: 10. This CDR3 is CASSVGLAGVVDTQYF. The CDR3, as DNA: TGTGCCAGCAGCGTGGGTCTAGCGGGAGTAGTAGATACGCAGTATTTT.

This chain links TRBV6-2 or TRBV6-3 with TRBJ2-7; D uncertain. Germline CDR1 is MNHEY and CDR2 is SVGEGT. Trimming removed 6 bases from V and 6 bases from J, with 18 bases in between. The CDR3 is made up of 14 amino acids. The CDR3 protein is CASRHDRGASEQYV. DNA for the CDR3: TGTGCCAGCAGACACGATCGAGGAGCGTCCGAGCAGTACGTC.

This chain connects TRBV6-1 to TRBJ2-3; D gene unclear. The CDR3 totals 16 residues. Germline CDR1 MNHNS, CDR2 SASEGT. Trimming shortened V by 6 bases and J by 0 bases, and 16 bases separated the two germline ends. The CDR3 here is CASRYRAPGSTDTQYF. Written as DNA, the CDR3 is TGTGCCAGCAGATACCGGGCACCCGGCAGCACAGATACGCAGTATTTT.

V usage is TRBV20-1 and J usage is TRBJ1-4, with D possibly matching TRBD1 (6 bases). Trimming cost V 5 bases and J 10 bases, with 11 bases left between them. Germline loops: CDR1 DFQATT, CDR2 SNEGSKA (reference sequence). CDR3 size: 11 residues. CDR3 in DNA: TGCAGTGCTCCCACAGGGCGAAAACTGTTTTTT. Translating it yields CSAPTGRKLFF.

The table lists this clonotype with many counts. The chain links TRBV11-2 to TRBJ2-7; no definite D call. This CDR3 is built from 14 residues. Germline V gene data show CDR1 as SGHAT and CDR2 as FQNNGV. With 3 bases removed from V and 2 bases from J, the gap between germline ends came to 11 bases. CDR3 sequence (DNA): TGTGCCAGCAGCTTGGGGTTTTCTACCTACGAGCAGTACTTC. It specifies CASSLGFSTYEQYF.

The chain couples TRBV2 to TRBJ2-7; possible D gene TRBD1, 5 bases. Per the germline V gene, CDR1 is SNHLY and CDR2 is FYNNEI. V lost 8 bases and J lost 3, with 20 bases in between. CDR3 length: 15 amino acids. The CDR3, as DNA: TGTGCCAGCTTTACCCACTTTGGGGCGCGCTACGAGCAGTACGTC. Its protein product is CASFTHFGARYEQYV.

This clonotype was seen only a few times. This chain joins TRBV10-2 and TRBJ2-1; TRBD2 aligns across 12 bases. Germline loops: CDR1 WSHSY, CDR2 SAAADI. After removal of 7 bases from V and 1 base from J, the junction contained 5 bases not matched to a gene. The CDR3 runs to 16 residues. This CDR3 reads CASKLGLAGSYNEQFF. CDR3 coding DNA: TGCGCCAGCAAGCTAGGACTAGCGGGATCCTACAATGAGCAGTTCTTC.

This clonotype has just a few counts. The chain uses TRBV7-9 and TRBJ1-2, with 8 nucleotides matching TRBD1. Germline V gene data show CDR1 as SEHNR and CDR2 as FQNEAQ (reference sequence). Trimming at V came to 1 base and at J to 6 bases, leaving 4 bases not matched to a gene. This CDR3 spans 14 amino acids. CDR3 protein: CASSLDVTGDGYTF. The CDR3 nucleotides are TGTGCCAGCAGCTTAGATGTGACAGGGGATGGCTACACCTTC.

The V and J genes are TRBV4-3 and TRBJ1-3; D is unresolved. The V end lost 1 base, the J end lost 0 bases, and 19 bases lay between the germline ends. The V gene's germline CDR1 is LGHNA and CDR2 YSLEER. This CDR3 is built from 19 residues. This CDR3 reads CASSQVGYGDTYSGNTIYF. The CDR3 DNA follows: TGCGCCAGCAGCCAAGTTGGGTATGGCGACACCTACTCTGGAAACACCATATATTTT.

This chain links TRBV27 with TRBJ1-5; D is unclear. The CDR3 has 13 residues. Trimming shortened V by 3 bases and J by 4 bases, and 7 bases separated the two germline ends. Germline V gene sequence: CDR1 MNHEY, CDR2 SMNVEV (reference sequence). The CDR3 DNA sequence: TGTGCCAGCAGTTTTGCTCGAAATCAGCCCCAGCATTTT. Its protein product is CASSFARNQPQHF.

The chain links TRBV28 to TRBJ1-5; TRBD1 matches 7 bases. The CDR3 spans 14 residues. Germline assignment: CDR1 MDHEN and CDR2 SYDVKM. J lost 9 bases, V lost 3 bases, and 8 bases had no gene match. Written as DNA, the CDR3 is TGTGCCAGCAGTTTGGAACAGGGGTGGAGGCCCCAGCATTTT. Residues: CASSLEQGWRPQHF.

This clonotype has ten or more counts. This chain links TRBV7-2 with TRBJ2-1; tentative D call: TRBD2 (6 bases). Per germline, CDR1 SGHTA and CDR2 FQGNSA. The CDR3 spans 19 residues. Trimming took 5 bases from V and 5 from J, leaving 28 bases between them. The CDR3: CASSPPGTPSVLRHNEQFF. In DNA, the CDR3 is TGTGCCAGCAGCCCGCCCGGGACTCCATCCGTTCTCCGCCACAATGAGCAGTTCTTC.

This rearrangement joins TRBV2 to TRBJ2-2; D is tentatively TRBD1 or TRBD2 (5 bases each). Germline values: CDR1 SNHLY, CDR2 FYNNEI. V dropped 8 bases and J dropped 4 bases, with 17 bases sitting between them. The CDR3 is 15 residues long. The chain's CDR3 is CASGETGTATGELFF. The DNA of the CDR3 is TGTGCCAGCGGGGAAACCGGGACCGCCACCGGGGAGCTGTTTTTT.

The chain employs TRBV4-1 and TRBJ2-5; 11 positions agree with TRBD1. The CDR3 totals 18 residues. Germline V CDR1 and CDR2: MGHRA, YSYEKL. Trimming cost V 1 base and J 5 bases; bases outside gene matches: 12. CDR3 coding DNA: TGCGCCAGCAGCCAAGTCCGGGGACAGGGGGGCTTAGGGGAGACCCAGTACTTC. Amino acids: CASSQVRGQGGLGETQYF.

The chain employs TRBV2 and TRBJ2-1; D is unclear. Germline loops: CDR1 SNHLY, CDR2 FYNNEI. V shed 6 bases and J shed 8 bases, with 17 bases lying between them. The CDR3 runs to 14 residues. The DNA for the CDR3 is TGTGCCAGCAGCTTATTGGTTCGAGGCGATGAGCAGTTCTTC. As protein: CASSLLVRGDEQFF.

V gene TRBV2 combines with J gene TRBJ1-1, with D unresolved. Germline V lookup: CDR1 SNHLY, CDR2 FYNNEI. This CDR3 region has 13 residues. V lost 7 bases to trimming and J lost 11 bases, with 20 bases between them. This chain's CDR3 is CASNGLIRSSAFF. CDR3 DNA sequence: TGTGCCAGCAATGGTCTCATAAGATCGAGTGCTTTCTTT. The complete variable domain, with remaining parts taken from reference TRBV2 and TRBJ1-1, reads EPEVTQTPSHQVTQMGQEVILRCVPISNHLYFYWYRQILGQKVEFLVSFYNNEISEKSEIFDDQFSVERPDGSNFTLKIRSTKLEDSAMYFCASNGLIRSSAFFGQGTRLTVV.

This clonotype was counted only a few times. J is TRBJ1-6 and V is TRBV7-3, with D possibly being TRBD1 (6 bases). Trimming stripped 2 bases from V and 10 bases from J, with 15 bases between. The CDR3 contains 15 residues. In germline, CDR1 is SGHTA, CDR2 FQGTGA. The CDR3 nucleotides read TGTGCCAGCAGCTTAGCGGGCAGGGGCGGGTCACCCCTCCACTTT. It translates to CASSLAGRGGSPLHF.

This clonotype has just a few counts. This sequence joins TRBV27 and TRBJ2-3; D is unresolved. Germline V gene lookup returns CDR1 MNHEY and CDR2 SMNVEV (reference sequence). V dropped 3 bases and J dropped 6 bases, with 13 bases sitting between them. The CDR3 runs to 14 residues. As DNA, the CDR3 is TGTGCCAGCAGTTTCCAGCCCGATACGGATACGCAGTATTTT. Translating gives CASSFQPDTDTQYF.

V gene TRBV11-1 combines with J gene TRBJ1-1; 11 bases are shared with TRBD1. CDR1 and CDR2 (germline): SGHAT, FQDESV (reference sequence). V lost 6 bases, J lost 5 bases, and 8 bases stayed unmatched. The CDR3 is 15 residues long. CDR3 protein: CASSSARDRGTEAFF. DNA for the CDR3: TGTGCCAGCAGTTCCGCGAGGGACAGGGGGACTGAAGCTTTCTTT.

This clonotype was seen only a few times. The V call is TRBV6-5, the J call TRBJ2-7, with 9 bases identical to TRBD1. In germline, CDR1 is MNHEY, CDR2 SVGAGI. This CDR3 region has 16 residues. V dropped 5 bases and J dropped 2; count of bases not matched to a gene: 10. CDR3 sequence: CASSHEPGTGTYEQYF. CDR3 coding DNA: TGTGCCAGCAGTCACGAACCCGGGACAGGGACCTACGAGCAGTACTTC.

The rearrangement uses TRBV4-3 and TRBJ2-5; a possible D gene is TRBD2 (6 bases). The CDR3 covers 15 residues. V gave up 4 bases and J gave up 3 bases, with 15 bases separating them. Germline CDR1 and CDR2: LGHNA and YSLEER. Here the CDR3 reads CASSPLGGTKETQYF. CDR3 bases: TGCGCCAGCAGCCCCTTGGGCGGGACCAAAGAGACCCAGTACTTC.

This clonotype was seen many times. The chain couples TRBV7-9 to TRBJ2-3; 11 nucleotides align to TRBD2. The V segment lost 8 bases and the J segment 1 base; nucleotides outside the gene matches: 5. Germline loops: CDR1 SEHNR, CDR2 FQNEAQ (reference sequence). The CDR3 consists of 15 residues. CDR3 loop: CASGILAGGTDTQYF. CDR3 bases: TGTGCCAGCGGGATACTAGCGGGAGGCACAGATACGCAGTATTTT.

In its sample, this clonotype was seen many times. The chain recombines TRBV7-9 with TRBJ1-3; TRBD1 matches at 8 bases. V trimming: 1 base; J trimming: 2 bases; junction bases outside the gene matches: 16. The CDR3 runs to 20 residues. The germline V gene has CDR1 SEHNR and CDR2 FQNEAQ (reference sequence). The CDR3 protein is CASSLGPGGNPHGAGNTIYF. The CDR3 nucleotides are TGTGCCAGCAGCTTAGGTCCAGGGGGCAACCCCCATGGAGCTGGAAACACCATATATTTT.

The rearrangement links TRBV28 to TRBJ2-1, with D uncertain. V gave up 3 bases and J gave up 6 bases, with 12 bases separating them. The CDR3 contains 14 residues. Per germline, CDR1 MDHEN and CDR2 SYDVKM. CDR3 nucleotide sequence: TGTGCCAGCAGTTTCGACCCTCTCCTCAATGAGCAGTTCTTC. Amino acids: CASSFDPLLNEQFF.

The chain recombines TRBV24-1 with TRBJ1-2, with a weak D call TRBD1 (5 bases). The CDR3 consists of 14 residues. The germline V gene encodes CDR1 KGHDR and CDR2 SFDVKD. Trimming stripped 1 base from V and 6 bases from J, with 11 bases between. The CDR3 DNA follows: TGTGCCACCAGTGATTTCGCAGGGATACATGGCTACACCTTC. Translating gives CATSDFAGIHGYTF.